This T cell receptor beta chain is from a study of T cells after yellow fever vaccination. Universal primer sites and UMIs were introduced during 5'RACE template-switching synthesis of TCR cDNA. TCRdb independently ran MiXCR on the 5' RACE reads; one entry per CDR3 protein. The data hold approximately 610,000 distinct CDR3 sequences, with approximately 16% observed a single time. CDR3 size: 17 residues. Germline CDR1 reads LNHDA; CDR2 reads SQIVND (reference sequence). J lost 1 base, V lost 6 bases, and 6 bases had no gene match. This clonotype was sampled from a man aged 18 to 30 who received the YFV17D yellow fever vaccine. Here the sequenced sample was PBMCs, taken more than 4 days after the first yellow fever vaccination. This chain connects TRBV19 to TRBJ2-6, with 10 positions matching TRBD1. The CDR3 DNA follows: TGTGCCAGTAGGCACCGGACAGGGGGATCTGGGGCCAACGTCCTGACTTTC. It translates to CASRHRTGGSGANVLTF. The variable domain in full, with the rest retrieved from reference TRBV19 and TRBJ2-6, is DGGITQSPKYLFRKEGQNVTLSCEQNLNHDAMYWYRQDPGQGLRLIYYSQIVNDFQKGDIAEGYSVSREKKESFPLTVTSAQKNPTAFYLCASRHRTGGSGANVLTFGAGSRLTVL.